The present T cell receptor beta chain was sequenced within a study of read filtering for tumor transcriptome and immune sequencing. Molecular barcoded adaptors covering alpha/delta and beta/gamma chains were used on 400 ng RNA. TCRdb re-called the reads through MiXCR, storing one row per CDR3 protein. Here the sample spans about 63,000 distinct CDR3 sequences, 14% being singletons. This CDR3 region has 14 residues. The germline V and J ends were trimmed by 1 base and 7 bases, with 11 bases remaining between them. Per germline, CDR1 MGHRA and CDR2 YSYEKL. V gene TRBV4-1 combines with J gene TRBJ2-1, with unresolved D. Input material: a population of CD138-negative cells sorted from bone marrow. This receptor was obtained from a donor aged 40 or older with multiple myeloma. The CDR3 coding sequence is TGCGCCAGCAGCCAAGTTGGACCGATTAATGAGCAGTTCTTC. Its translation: CASSQVGPINEQFF.